The following is a T cell receptor beta chain sequence with its context. The sample belongs to a study of T cell responses to AZD1222 COVID-19 vaccine. The J segment lost 12 bases and the V segment lost 5 bases, leaving 6 bases of the junction unmatched. This CDR3 has 11 residues. Germline lookup yields CDR1 GTSNPN and CDR2 SVGIG (reference sequence). Repertoires were generated with immunoSEQ multiplex PCR, while TCRdb's copy carries only in-frame clones and drops some. The repertoire holds about 140,000 clones, 90% to 95% seen once, with 2.3% in the top ten. This material consisted of peripheral blood, taken on day 0 of AZD1222 vaccination. This clonotype was obtained from an adult in good health. The chain has TRBV30 and TRBJ2-1; 8 nucleotides align to TRBD1. The CDR3 DNA reads as TGTGCCTGGGGGGGACAGGTAGTGCAGTTCTTC. It specifies CAWGGQVVQFF.